The rows below give T cell receptor beta chains drawn from one sample of a study of T cells in Graves' hyperthyroidism and ophthalmopathy. TCRdb passed the multiplex PCR reads through MiXCR, listing each CDR3 protein once. The sample includes 600,000 or so distinct CDR3 sequences, around 15% of them seen just once. The sequencing input was blood. The receptors stem from a woman aged 30 to 39 with Graves' hyperthyroidism. Each CDR3 is given with its conserved first and last residue. D genes are given only for firm matches. Not every row has a clone size; where given, it reads once, few, many or a size class.

V	D	J	size	CDR3	DNA
TRBV5-1	NA	TRBJ2-1	NA	CASSLAEVNHEQFF	TGCGCCAGCAGCTTGGCGGAAGTGAATCATGAGCAGTTCTTC
TRBV29-1	NA	TRBJ2-1	many	CSDSAEQFF	TGCAGCGACTCCGCGGAGCAGTTCTTC
TRBV28	NA	TRBJ2-7	many	CASSFRGATTYEQYF	TGTGCCAGCAGTTTCCGTGGAGCGACTACTTACGAGCAGTACTTC
TRBV30	NA	TRBJ2-2	many	CAWVPLLVTGELFF	TGTGCCTGGGTACCCCTCCTCGTAACCGGGGAGCTGTTTTTT
TRBV7-2	NA	TRBJ1-5	few	CASSSANEPQHF	TGTGCCAGCAGCTCAGCAAATGAGCCCCAGCATTTT
TRBV13	NA	TRBJ2-7	few	CASTPSGLNSYEQYF	TGTGCCAGCACCCCTTCCGGACTAAACTCCTACGAGCAGTACTTC
TRBV6-2/TRBV6-3	TRBD2	TRBJ2-7	many	CASRTSLGLARFEQYF	TGTGCCAGCAGAACAAGCCTCGGACTAGCCCGTTTCGAGCAGTACTTC
TRBV7-8	TRBD2	TRBJ2-5	many	CASSRPGLAPETQYF	TGTGCCAGCAGCAGACCGGGACTAGCTCCAGAGACCCAGTACTTC
TRBV2	NA	TRBJ1-5	many	CASSGGGGNQPQHF	TGTGCCAGCAGTGGGGGGGGGGGCAATCAGCCCCAGCATTTT
TRBV27	TRBD2	TRBJ2-1	many	CASSSAGAGEQFF	TGTGCCAGCAGTTCAGCGGGAGCCGGTGAGCAGTTCTTC
TRBV11-2	NA	TRBJ2-3	many	CASSLDWLTDTQYF	TGTGCCAGCAGCTTAGATTGGCTCACAGATACGCAGTATTTT